These T cell receptor beta chains were read from a single sample in a study of T cells after yellow fever vaccination. TCRdb recomputed calls from the 5' RACE reads with MiXCR, one row per CDR3 protein. The table shows 450,000 to 550,000 distinct CDR3 sequences, with under 25% occurring only once. Sequencing was performed on PBMCs, taken 15 days after the yellow fever booster vaccination. These receptors were taken from a man between 25 and 39 years old who received the YFV17D yellow fever vaccine. The CDR3 runs from the conserved cysteine through the conserved F or W. A D gene is named only where the DNA matches it firmly. Clone size is shown for a subset of rows, as once, few, many or a class of expanded clone.

NA | NA | TRBJ2-7 | TRBV7-2 | CASSYHMDSFYEQYF | TGTGCCAGCAGTTATCATATGGACAGTTTCTACGAGCAGTACTTC
NA | many | TRBJ2-7 | TRBV11-2 | CASSLRWGIRNLNYEQYF | TGTGCCAGCAGCTTAAGGTGGGGCATCCGGAATCTTAACTACGAGCAGTACTTC
NA | few | TRBJ2-4 | TRBV20-1 | CSARDLQGRKNIQYF | TGCAGTGCTAGAGATCTTCAGGGGCGGAAAAACATTCAGTACTTC
NA | NA | TRBJ2-7 | TRBV4-3 | CASSQDLGSNYEQYF | TGCGCCAGCAGCCAAGATCTCGGGTCGAACTACGAGCAGTACTTC
NA | NA | TRBJ2-7 | TRBV3-1 | CASSPLGDPAYEQYF | TGTGCCAGCAGCCCCCTGGGGGACCCTGCCTACGAGCAGTACTTC
NA | few | TRBJ2-7 | TRBV5-6 | CASSLIQDTYEQYF | TGTGCCAGCAGCTTGATTCAGGACACCTACGAGCAGTACTTC
TRBD2 | NA | TRBJ2-5 | TRBV7-8 | CASSQRRDYLQETQYF | TGTGCCAGCAGCCAGCGCCGGGACTACTTACAAGAGACCCAGTACTTC
TRBD2 | NA | TRBJ2-1 | TRBV20-1 | CSARVAGASSYNEQFF | TGCAGTGCTAGAGTAGCGGGAGCGAGCTCCTACAATGAGCAGTTCTTC
NA | NA | TRBJ2-7 | TRBV10-3 | CATRNSDRTPYEQYF | TGTGCCACCAGAAACTCGGACAGAACTCCCTACGAGCAGTACTTC
NA | NA | TRBJ2-5 | TRBV12-3/TRBV12-4 | CASSYLGGSGETQYF | TGTGCCAGCAGTTACCTTGGAGGGAGTGGAGAGACCCAGTACTTC
TRBD1 | NA | TRBJ1-2 | TRBV5-4 | CASSLEGQLNYGYTF | TGTGCCAGCAGCTTGGAGGGACAGTTAAACTATGGCTACACCTTC
NA | NA | TRBJ1-1 | TRBV12-3/TRBV12-4 | CASRREMGAGTEAFF | TGTGCCAGCAGACGAGAGATGGGTGCCGGCACTGAAGCTTTCTTT
NA | few | TRBJ2-1 | TRBV29-1 | CSVVAGSSYNEQFF | TGCAGCGTTGTGGCAGGGAGCTCCTACAATGAGCAGTTCTTC
NA | NA | TRBJ1-3 | TRBV7-2 | CASTFEVGNTIYF | TGTGCCAGCACCTTCGAGGTGGGAAACACCATATATTTT
NA | few | TRBJ2-3 | TRBV5-1 | CASRGASGTDTQYF | TGCGCCAGCCGGGGGGCTAGCGGCACAGATACGCAGTATTTT
NA | NA | TRBJ2-1 | TRBV5-1 | CASGKFGEQFF | TGCGCCAGCGGCAAGTTTGGAGAGCAGTTCTTC
NA | NA | TRBJ2-7 | TRBV4-3 | CARGLGGSSVQYF | TGCGCCAGGGGCCTTGGGGGCAGCTCCGTGCAGTACTTC
NA | few | TRBJ2-2 | TRBV7-2 | CASNFGPGELFF | TGTGCCAGCAACTTCGGACCGGGGGAGCTGTTTTTT
TRBD2 | few | TRBJ2-3 | TRBV5-1 | CASSLEGLADLTDTQYF | TGCGCCAGCAGCTTGGAGGGACTAGCGGACCTCACAGATACGCAGTATTTT
NA | NA | TRBJ2-3 | TRBV27 | CASSFGPGADTQYF | TGTGCCAGCAGTTTTGGGCCTGGCGCCGATACGCAGTATTTT
TRBD2 | few | TRBJ2-5 | TRBV20-1 | CSARDGGGQETQYF | TGCAGTGCTAGAGATGGGGGGGGCCAAGAGACCCAGTACTTC
TRBD1 | NA | TRBJ1-6 | TRBV7-9 | CASSPGQGHNSPLHF | TGTGCCAGCAGCCCAGGACAGGGACATAATTCACCCCTCCACTTT